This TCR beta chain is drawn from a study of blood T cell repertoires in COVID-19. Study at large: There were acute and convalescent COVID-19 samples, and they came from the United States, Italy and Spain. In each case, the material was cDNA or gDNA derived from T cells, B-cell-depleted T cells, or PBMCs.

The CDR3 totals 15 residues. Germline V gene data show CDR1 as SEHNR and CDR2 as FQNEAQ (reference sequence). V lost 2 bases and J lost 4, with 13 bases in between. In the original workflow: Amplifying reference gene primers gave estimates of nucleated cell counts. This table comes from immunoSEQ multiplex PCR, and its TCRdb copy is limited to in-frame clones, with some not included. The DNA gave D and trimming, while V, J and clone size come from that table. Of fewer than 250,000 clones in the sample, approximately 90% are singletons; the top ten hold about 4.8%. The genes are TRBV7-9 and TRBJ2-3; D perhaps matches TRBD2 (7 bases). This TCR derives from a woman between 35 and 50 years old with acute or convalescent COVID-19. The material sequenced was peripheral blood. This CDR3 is CASSLSTGGADTQYF. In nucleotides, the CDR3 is TGTGCCAGCAGCTTATCTACGGGGGGCGCAGATACGCAGTATTTT.